The 19 T cell receptor beta chains below were found in one sample sequenced in a study of T cells in Graves' hyperthyroidism and ophthalmopathy (dated by TCRdb to about 2019). Library generation was performed with multiplex PCR. Sequencer: Illumina HiSeq 2000. The TCR beta CDR3 regions were amplified from the RNA transcripts. For the first round of RT-PCR on the TCR CDR3, the HTBI primer set was used together with the Qiagen OneStep RT-PCR kit. TCRdb itself trimmed the public reads at Q25 with fastp, ran MiXCR and retained productive beta chains. Here each entry gathers all rows of one CDR3 protein and keeps the most common genes and DNA. The sample table records 500,000 to 650,000 distinct CDR3 sequences; around 15% of these occur just once. The ten largest clones represent around an eighth of the sample. Sequenced input: blood. Receptors originate from a woman aged 45-65 years with Graves' ophthalmopathy.

This clonotype showed up many times. V gene TRBV20-1 combines with J gene TRBJ2-7; no clear D gene. In germline, CDR1 is DFQATT, CDR2 SNEGSKA (reference sequence). The CDR3 contains 13 residues. Trimming removed 2 bases from V and 2 bases from J, with 10 bases in between. The CDR3 nucleotides read TGCAGTGCTAGACCTGGCAGACCCTACGAGCAGTACTTC. Translating gives CSARPGRPYEQYF.

V gene TRBV5-6 combines with J gene TRBJ2-1, with D possibly matching TRBD1 (6 bases). V lost 2 bases and J lost 6, with 18 bases in between. The germline V gene has CDR1 SGHDT and CDR2 YYEEEE. The CDR3 contains 16 residues. This CDR3 reads CASSFLAGVGFNEQFF. For the CDR3, the DNA is TGTGCCAGCAGCTTTCTGGCAGGGGTGGGGTTCAATGAGCAGTTCTTC.

The chain joins TRBV10-3 to TRBJ2-5; 7 nucleotides agree with TRBD2. The CDR3 is 15 residues long. The V segment lost 10 bases and the J segment 2 bases; nucleotides outside the gene matches: 13. CDR1 is ENHRY, CDR2 SYGVKD, per germline. Here the CDR3 reads CATFPSSGIQETQYF. CDR3 sequence (DNA): TGTGCCACCTTCCCCTCTAGCGGAATACAAGAGACCCAGTACTTC.

This clonotype occurred a few times. The V and J genes are TRBV6-4 and TRBJ2-5; no clear D. Trimming removed 6 bases from V and 1 base from J, with 12 bases in between. The CDR3 length is 14 residues. Germline-derived CDR1 and CDR2 are MRHNA and SNTAGT. The CDR3 sequence: CASRFGRTQETQYF. The CDR3 nucleotides are TGTGCCAGCAGGTTCGGCAGGACCCAAGAGACCCAGTACTTC.

This chain joins TRBV10-3 and TRBJ2-2; 8 bases agree with TRBD1. The CDR3 runs 15 residues. Trimming cost V 3 bases and J 6 bases; bases outside gene matches: 6. In germline, CDR1 is ENHRY, CDR2 SYGVKD. The CDR3 DNA sequence: TGTGCCATCAGTGACTGGACAGGGAGGCCCGGGGAGCTGTTTTTT. It codes for CAISDWTGRPGELFF.

V is TRBV7-9 and J is TRBJ2-3; D is unresolved. Germline V gene sequence: CDR1 SEHNR, CDR2 FQNEAQ (reference sequence). The length of the CDR3 is 15 residues. Trimming shortened V by 7 bases and J by 2 bases, and 16 bases separated the two germline ends. Written as DNA, the CDR3 is TGTGCCAGCACCCTCGGGCCCCCCCACACAGATACGCAGTATTTT. The encoded protein is CASTLGPPHTDTQYF.

The V and J genes are TRBV3-1 and TRBJ2-1, with a tentative D call TRBD2 (6 bases). This CDR3 is 17 amino acids long. Trimming took off 0 bases at V and 4 bases at J, with 16 bases between the two ends. The germline V gene has CDR1 LGHDT and CDR2 YNNKEL (reference sequence). DNA for the CDR3: TGTGCCAGCAGCCAAGAACTCGGCGGGGAGAATTACAATGAGCAGTTCTTC. Protein sequence: CASSQELGGENYNEQFF.

This clonotype was detected a few times. This may be a read error: a much more frequent sequence differs by one nucleotide. V and J are TRBV28 and TRBJ2-7, with 7 positions matching TRBD1. Per the germline V gene, CDR1 is MDHEN and CDR2 is SYDVKM. The CDR3 is made up of 14 amino acids. CDR3 in DNA: TGTGTCAGCACCGCGGGCAGGGGGACCTACGAGCAGTACTTC. This gives the protein CVSTAGRGTYEQYF.

The CDR3 loop is CASIHEAPRDEQFF. The CDR3 DNA reads as TGTGCCAGCATCCACGAAGCCCCGCGGGATGAGCAGTTCTTC. The genes are TRBV7-2 and TRBJ2-1; possible D gene TRBD2, 5 bases. The germline CDR1 and CDR2 sequences are SGHTA and FQGNSA. CDR3 length equals 14 residues. Trimming pared 7 bases from V and 8 bases from J, leaving 18 bases between.

There are many counts of this clonotype. The chain carries TRBV7-3 and TRBJ2-2, with TRBD2 matching 8 bases. The CDR3 spans 15 residues. J lost 4 bases, V lost 5 bases, and 6 bases had no gene match. Germline CDR1 SGHTA, CDR2 FQGTGA. CDR3 sequence (DNA): TGTGCCAGCAGCCCTAGACTAGCGCCCACCGGGGAGCTGTTTTTT. Translating it yields CASSPRLAPTGELFF.

V and J are TRBV18 and TRBJ2-1, with D perhaps TRBD2 (6 bases). The CDR3 sequence is 16 residues long. From germline, CDR1 is KGHSH and CDR2 LQKENI. V lost 1 base and J 5 bases, leaving 15 bases between the germline ends. CDR3 residues: CASSPQRLERDNEQFF. The DNA for the CDR3 is TGTGCCAGCTCACCACAGCGTCTAGAGCGGGACAATGAGCAGTTCTTC.

V gene TRBV15 combines with J gene TRBJ1-3; no firm D call. Between the trimmed V and J ends, which lost 0 bases and 3 bases, there was a span of 6 bases. Germline values: CDR1 LNHNV, CDR2 YYDKDF (reference sequence). The CDR3 spans 14 residues. The chain's CDR3 is CATSRDRLGNTIYF. Here the CDR3 DNA reads TGTGCCACCAGCAGAGATAGGCTTGGAAACACCATATATTTT.

The table lists this clonotype with many counts. The chain recombines TRBV12-3 or TRBV12-4 with TRBJ1-1; perhaps TRBD1 as D (5 bases). Between the trimmed V and J ends, which lost 3 bases and 6 bases, there was a span of 17 bases. This CDR3 has 15 residues. CDR3 sequence reads: CASSFSWQGKAEAFF. CDR3 bases: TGTGCCAGCAGTTTCTCGTGGCAGGGAAAAGCTGAAGCTTTCTTT.

This clonotype was observed many times. The V call is TRBV2, the J call TRBJ2-4, with 12 positions matching TRBD2. The CDR3 extends over 17 amino acids. Germline-derived CDR1 and CDR2 are SNHLY and FYNNEI. V lost 4 bases, J lost 1 base, and 5 bases stayed unmatched. The CDR3 region is CASSASGRAFAKNIQYF. CDR3 coding DNA: TGTGCCAGCAGTGCTAGCGGGAGGGCCTTTGCCAAAAACATTCAGTACTTC.

To note about this clonotype: Possible read error: a much larger clone is one base away. This chain joins TRBV20-1 and TRBJ2-1; 7 bases match TRBD2. The CDR3 runs 16 residues. CDR1 DFQATT and CDR2 SNEGSKA come from the germline V gene (reference sequence). Germline trimming cut 4 bases from V and 1 base from J; bases unmatched to any gene: 10. The CDR3 reads CSATTLVGGSYNEQFF. Written as DNA, the CDR3 is TGCAGTGCTACAACCCTAGTGGGAGGGTCCTACAATGAGCAGTTCTTC.

This clonotype was picked up many times. The chain is built from TRBV5-1 and TRBJ2-1; 12 positions match TRBD2. The CDR3 loop spans 15 amino acids. Germline V gene data show CDR1 as SGHRS and CDR2 as YFSETQ. Germline trimming cut 2 bases from V and 6 bases from J; bases unmatched to any gene: 3. The CDR3 DNA is TGCGCCAGCAGCTTTCTAGCGGGAGGGCCCAATGAGCAGTTCTTC. Translating it yields CASSFLAGGPNEQFF. Looking up the rest from reference TRBV5-1 and TRBJ2-1 gives the full variable domain: KAGVTQTPRYLIKTRGQQVTLSCSPISGHRSVSWYQQTPGQGLQFLFEYFSETQRNKGNFPGRFSGRQFSNSRSEMNVSTLELGDSALYLCASSFLAGGPNEQFFGPGTRLTVL.

This clonotype has only a few counts. This chain uses TRBV15 with TRBJ2-5; D might be TRBD1 (6 bases). The V end lost 1 base, the J end lost 0 bases, and 9 bases lay between the germline ends. Germline CDR1 reads LNHNV; CDR2 reads YYDKDF (reference sequence). The CDR3 consists of 15 residues. The CDR3 nucleotides are TGTGCCACCAGCAGAGCCGACAGGTACCAAGAGACCCAGTACTTC. The encoded protein is CATSRADRYQETQYF.

This chain connects TRBV19 to TRBJ1-1; 11 bases are a match to TRBD1. This CDR3 comprises 16 residues. The V gene's germline CDR1 is LNHDA and CDR2 SQIVND (reference sequence). V was clipped by 10 bases and J by 3 bases; unmatched bases: 13. CDR3 sequence: CAIRPGTGGIDTEAFF. CDR3 DNA sequence: TGTGCCATAAGACCCGGGACAGGGGGGATAGACACTGAAGCTTTCTTT.

This clonotype was recorded only once. V and J are TRBV6-2 or TRBV6-3 and TRBJ2-6, with D perhaps matching TRBD2 (5 bases). Germline values: CDR1 MNHEY, CDR2 SVGEGT. V lost 5 bases, J lost 2 bases, and 10 bases lay in between. The CDR3 has 15 residues. The CDR3 bases are TGTGCCAGCAGTATCGGGGTTCCTGGGGCCAACGTCCTGACTTTC. It codes for CASSIGVPGANVLTF.